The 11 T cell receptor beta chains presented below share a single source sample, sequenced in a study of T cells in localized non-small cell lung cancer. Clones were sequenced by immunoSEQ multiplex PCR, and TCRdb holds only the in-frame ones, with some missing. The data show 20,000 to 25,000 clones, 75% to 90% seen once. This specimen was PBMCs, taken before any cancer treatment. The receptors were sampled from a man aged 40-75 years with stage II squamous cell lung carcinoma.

The CDR3 nucleotides are TGTGCCAGCAGTTTTGAGGGAAACTCTGGAAACACCATATATTTT. Its protein product is CASSFEGNSGNTIYF. V is TRBV27 and J is TRBJ1-3; the D is unclear. The CDR3 is made up of 15 amino acids. Germline values: CDR1 MNHEY, CDR2 SMNVEV (reference sequence). V was pared by 3 bases and J by 0 bases, with 9 bases between.

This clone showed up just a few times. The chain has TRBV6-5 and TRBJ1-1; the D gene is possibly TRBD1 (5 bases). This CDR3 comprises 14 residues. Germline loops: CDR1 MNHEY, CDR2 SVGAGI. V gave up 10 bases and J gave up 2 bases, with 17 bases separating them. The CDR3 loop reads CATSHYRRNTEAFF. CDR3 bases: TGTGCCACCTCGCACTACAGGCGAAACACTGAAGCTTTCTTT.

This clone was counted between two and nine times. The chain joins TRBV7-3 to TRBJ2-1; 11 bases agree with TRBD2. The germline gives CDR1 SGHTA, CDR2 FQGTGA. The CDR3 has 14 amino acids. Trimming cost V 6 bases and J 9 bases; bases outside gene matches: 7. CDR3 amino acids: CASSSGRAGSEQFF. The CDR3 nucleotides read TGTGCCAGCAGTAGCGGGAGGGCCGGGAGTGAGCAGTTCTTC.

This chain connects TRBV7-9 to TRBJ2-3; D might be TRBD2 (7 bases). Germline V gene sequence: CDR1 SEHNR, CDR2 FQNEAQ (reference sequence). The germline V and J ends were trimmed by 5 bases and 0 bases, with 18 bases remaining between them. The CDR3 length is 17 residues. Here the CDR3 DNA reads TGTGCCAGCAGCCACCTGGGGGGGCGGGGGAGCACAGATACGCAGTATTTT. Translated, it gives CASSHLGGRGSTDTQYF.

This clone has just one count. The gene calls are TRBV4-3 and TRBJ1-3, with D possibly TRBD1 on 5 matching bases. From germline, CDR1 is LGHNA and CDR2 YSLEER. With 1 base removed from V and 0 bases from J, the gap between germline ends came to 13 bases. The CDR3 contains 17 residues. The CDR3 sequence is CASSQVITGDSGNTIYF. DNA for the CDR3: TGCGCCAGCAGCCAAGTAATTACAGGCGACTCTGGAAACACCATATATTTT.

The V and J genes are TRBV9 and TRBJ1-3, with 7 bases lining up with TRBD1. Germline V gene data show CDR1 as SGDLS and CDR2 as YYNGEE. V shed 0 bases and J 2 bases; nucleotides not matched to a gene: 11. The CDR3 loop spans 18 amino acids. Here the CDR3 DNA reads TGTGCCAGCAGCGTAGGTACGAGAGGGGGCCGGACTGGAAACACCATATATTTT. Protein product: CASSVGTRGGRTGNTIYF.

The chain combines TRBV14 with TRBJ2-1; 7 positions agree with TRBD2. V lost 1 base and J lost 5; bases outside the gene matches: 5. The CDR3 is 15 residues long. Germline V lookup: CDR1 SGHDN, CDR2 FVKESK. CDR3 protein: CASSQGTRQDNEQFF. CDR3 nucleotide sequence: TGTGCCAGCAGCCAAGGGACTAGGCAAGACAATGAGCAGTTCTTC.

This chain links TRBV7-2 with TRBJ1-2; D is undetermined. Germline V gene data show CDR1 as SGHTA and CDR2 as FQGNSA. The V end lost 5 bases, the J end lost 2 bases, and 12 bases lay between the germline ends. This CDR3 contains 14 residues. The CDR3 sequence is CASSSLWGNYGYTF. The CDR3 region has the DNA TGTGCCAGCAGCAGTCTGTGGGGAAACTATGGCTACACCTTC.

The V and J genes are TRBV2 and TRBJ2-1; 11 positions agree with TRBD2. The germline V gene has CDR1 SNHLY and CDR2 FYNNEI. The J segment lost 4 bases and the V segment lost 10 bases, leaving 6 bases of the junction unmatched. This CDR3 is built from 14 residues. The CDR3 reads CANVLAGDYNEQFF. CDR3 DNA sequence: TGTGCCAACGTACTAGCGGGGGATTACAATGAGCAGTTCTTC.

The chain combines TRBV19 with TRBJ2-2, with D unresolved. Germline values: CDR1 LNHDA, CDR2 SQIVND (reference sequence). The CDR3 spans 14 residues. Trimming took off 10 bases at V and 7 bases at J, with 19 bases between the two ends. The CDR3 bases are TGTGCCACCCAGAGGATAAAGGAGAACGGGGAGCTGTTTTTT. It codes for CATQRIKENGELFF. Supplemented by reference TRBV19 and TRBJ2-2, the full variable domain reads DGGITQSPKYLFRKEGQNVTLSCEQNLNHDAMYWYRQDPGQGLRLIYYSQIVNDFQKGDIAEGYSVSREKKESFPLTVTSAQKNPTAFYLCATQRIKENGELFFGEGSRLTVL.

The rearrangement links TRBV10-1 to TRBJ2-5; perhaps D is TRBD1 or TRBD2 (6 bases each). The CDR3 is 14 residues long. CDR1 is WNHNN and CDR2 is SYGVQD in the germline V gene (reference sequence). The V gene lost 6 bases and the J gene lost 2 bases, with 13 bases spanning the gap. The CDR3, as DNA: TGCGCCAGCAGCGCTCGGGGGCCACAAGAGACCCAGTACTTC. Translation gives CASSARGPQETQYF.